The clone carrying this T cell receptor beta chain came up once. In the authors' methods: Estimated nucleated cell counts came from reference gene primer amplification. The repertoire was sequenced with immunoSEQ multiplex PCR; TCRdb's copy has only in-frame clones and lacks some. D and trimming come from the DNA, and the V and J calls and clone size come from that table. The table has around 260,000 clones, about nine tenths seen once. These data come from a study of blood T cell repertoires in COVID-19. Study-wide context: Samples of COVID-19 (acute and convalescent) were obtained from the United States, Italy and Spain. The analysed material was cDNA or gDNA that came from T cells, B-cell-depleted T cells, or PBMCs.

While infection was still active, Seattle patients were enrolled and then followed longitudinally. The CDR3 has 17 amino acids. Germline CDR1 MGHDK, CDR2 SYGVNS. Germline trimming cut 0 bases from V and 5 bases from J; bases unmatched to any gene: 10. Material: peripheral blood. The rearrangement links TRBV25-1 to TRBJ2-3; TRBD1 matches 8 bases. The sequence was collected from a woman aged 25 to 39 with COVID-19, enrolled during active disease. The CDR3 region has the DNA TGTGCCAGCAGTGAATACAGGTCGGGACAGGCAGAAGATACGCAGTATTTT. Amino acids: CASSEYRSGQAEDTQYF.